These 10 T cell receptor beta chains were all obtained from the same sample, sequenced in a study of cytomegalovirus exposure and HLA in healthy donors. PCR was performed using 60 Vbeta and 13 Jbeta primers. Generated by immunoSEQ multiplex PCR, the TCRdb table keeps only in-frame clones and is missing some. The sample lists about 120,000 clones, 83% occurring once. The specimen was PBMCs. Receptor source: a woman aged 40 to 50 in good health and CMV-seropositive.

The rearrangement uses TRBV5-6 and TRBJ1-4; 9 positions match TRBD1. Germline trimming cut 4 bases from V and 8 bases from J; bases unmatched to any gene: 9. The CDR3 has 15 residues. Germline CDR1 is SGHDT and CDR2 is YYEEEE. In nucleotides, the CDR3 is TGTGCCAGCAGCGCGATAACAGGGGGCAGGGAAAAACTGTTTTTT. Translating it yields CASSAITGGREKLFF.

CDR3 amino acids: CASSDRLGGGYTF. CDR3 coding DNA: TGTGCCAGCAGTGATCGGCTGGGGGGGGGCTACACCTTC. The chain employs TRBV11-3 and TRBJ1-2, with D possibly matching TRBD1 (5 bases). This CDR3 has 13 amino acids. The germline CDR1 and CDR2 sequences are SGHNT and YENEEA. V shed 6 bases and J shed 8 bases, with 16 bases lying between them.

This rearrangement joins TRBV19 to TRBJ2-6; a weak D match, TRBD1 (6 bases). The CDR3 sequence is 16 residues long. V was pared by 6 bases and J by 2 bases, with 14 bases between. CDR1 LNHDA and CDR2 SQIVND come from the germline V gene (reference sequence). The chain's CDR3 is CASSQTQGPGANVLTF. The DNA for the CDR3 is TGTGCCAGTAGCCAAACACAGGGCCCTGGGGCCAACGTCCTGACTTTC.

DNA for the CDR3: TGTGCCAGCAGTCCCCAGGGCCCGATGCCTAATGAAAAACTGTTTTTT. This encodes CASSPQGPMPNEKLFF. The gene calls are TRBV9 and TRBJ1-4, with D perhaps TRBD1 (5 bases). The V gene's germline CDR1 is SGDLS and CDR2 YYNGEE. The V and J ends lost 5 bases and 3 bases respectively, with 17 bases between them. This CDR3 comprises 16 residues.

J is TRBJ2-5 and V is TRBV19; possibly TRBD2 for D (5 bases). The assigned J gene may be wrong: the sequence end matches TRBJ2-7 better. The length of the CDR3 is 15 residues. CDR1 LNHDA and CDR2 SQIVND come from the germline V gene (reference sequence). The CDR3 DNA sequence: TGTGCCAGTAGTTTCCTAGCTTCTGGTGCCTACGAGCAGTACTTC. Translated: CASSFLASGAYEQYF.

This clone was seen only once. CDR3 DNA: TGTGCCACCAGCCCAACGCCGGGAATCGAAACAACCATATATTTT. It specifies CATSPTPGIETTIYF. The V and J genes are TRBV15 and TRBJ1-3; the D is unclear. The CDR3 covers 15 residues. CDR1 and CDR2 from the germline V gene are LNHNV and YYDKDF (reference sequence). V shed 5 bases and J shed 10 bases, with 21 bases lying between them.

CDR3 sequence: CASNRGGGELFF. In DNA, the CDR3 is TGTGCCAGCAACAGGGGAGGCGGGGAGCTGTTTTTT. The chain joins TRBV25-1 to TRBJ2-2; D possibly corresponds to TRBD1 (7 bases). The CDR3 is 12 residues long. Trimming stripped 7 bases from V and 7 bases from J, with 10 bases between. Germline V gene lookup returns CDR1 MGHDK and CDR2 SYGVNS.

V gene TRBV18 combines with J gene TRBJ2-5; 9 positions agree with TRBD1. The end of the DNA fits TRBJ2-7 better, so the J call may be wrong. The CDR3 loop spans 15 amino acids. Germline values: CDR1 KGHSH, CDR2 LQKENI. For the CDR3, the DNA is TGTGCCAGCTCGACAGCGGGGACAGGGACTCACGAGCAGTACTTC. This translates into CASSTAGTGTHEQYF.

V and J are TRBV7-9 and TRBJ1-2; D is uncertain. The CDR3 totals 12 residues. Per the germline V gene, CDR1 is SEHNR and CDR2 is FQNEAQ (reference sequence). The V and J ends lost 1 base and 8 bases respectively, with 8 bases between them. The CDR3 is CASSLGSDGYTF. Here the CDR3 DNA reads TGTGCCAGCAGCTTAGGAAGCGACGGCTACACCTTC.

The V call is TRBV12-2, the J call TRBJ1-6; TRBD1 reflects the table's D call only, with no check against the DNA. TRBV12-2 is classified as a pseudogene. The CDR3 runs to 17 residues. The CDR3 nucleotides are TGTGCAAGTCGCAATGTCGAGACAGGGCACGGTAATTCACCCCTCCACTTT. Translated, it gives CASRNVETGHGNSPLHF.